Shown below are 31 T cell receptor beta chains from a single sample sequenced in a study of T cell clones after liver transplantation. Measured with immunoSEQ multiplex PCR; TCRdb has only the in-frame clones, and not every one. The sample includes 15,000 to 20,000 clones, 75% to 90% of them seen just once. The sequencing here drew on CD8+ T cells from blood, taken approximately 3.5 years after liver transplant. The receptor source for this set is a human patient who received a liver transplant. The T cells may come from the graft donor.

This chain uses TRBV19 with TRBJ1-1; 11 bases fit TRBD1. Per the germline V gene, CDR1 is LNHDA and CDR2 is SQIVND (reference sequence). Germline trimming cut 3 bases from V and 3 bases from J; bases unmatched to any gene: 6. The CDR3 is 16 amino acids. CDR3 residues: CASSILPGQGDTEAFF. The CDR3 DNA is TGTGCCAGTAGTATTTTACCGGGACAGGGGGACACTGAAGCTTTCTTT.

V and J are TRBV19 and TRBJ2-1; D is undetermined. The ends were cut back, 1 base at V and 5 bases at J, with 12 bases in the middle. Germline CDR1 reads LNHDA; CDR2 reads SQIVND (reference sequence). This CDR3 has 15 residues. This CDR3 is CASSIVFSRNNEQFF. CDR3 sequence (DNA): TGTGCCAGTAGTATAGTCTTCTCAAGAAACAATGAGCAGTTCTTC.

V is TRBV13 and J is TRBJ1-1, with 8 nucleotides matching TRBD1. The CDR3 covers 13 residues. Germline lookup yields CDR1 PRHDT and CDR2 FYEKMQ (reference sequence). Germline trimming cut 2 bases from V and 5 bases from J; bases unmatched to any gene: 1. The CDR3 DNA reads TGTGCCAGCAGCTTAACAGGGGGGACTGAAGCTTTCTTT. Its protein product is CASSLTGGTEAFF.

This chain connects TRBV7-9 to TRBJ2-7, with no clear D. CDR3 length: 14 residues. Germline V gives CDR1 SEHNR, CDR2 FQNEAQ (reference sequence). V gave up 4 bases and J gave up 0 bases, with 10 bases separating them. In DNA, the CDR3 is TGTGCCAGCAGCTCCGTCCTTGGCTCCTACGAGCAGTACTTC. It codes for CASSSVLGSYEQYF.

CDR3 DNA sequence: TGTGCCAGCAGACAGGGACCTCAAGGTGAGCAGTTCTTC. Residues: CASRQGPQGEQFF. V is TRBV6-5 and J is TRBJ2-1, with TRBD1 as a possible D gene (6 bases). Trimming removed 6 bases at V and 9 bases at J, with 15 bases between. Germline V lookup: CDR1 MNHEY, CDR2 SVGAGI. This CDR3 is 13 amino acids long.

The chain combines TRBV9 with TRBJ2-1; no clear D. The length of the CDR3 is 11 residues. Germline lookup yields CDR1 SGDLS and CDR2 YYNGEE. Trimming stripped 3 bases from V and 6 bases from J, with 4 bases between. CDR3 DNA sequence: TGTGCCAGCAGCGCTATCAATGAGCAGTTCTTC. It codes for CASSAINEQFF.

V is TRBV28 and J is TRBJ2-1; 7 bases are a match to TRBD2. V lost 5 bases to trimming and J lost 5 bases; unmatched junction nucleotides: 9. Germline values: CDR1 MDHEN, CDR2 SYDVKM. The CDR3 runs 15 residues. The CDR3 DNA reads TGTGCCAGCAGTCCTAACCGGGGGGATAACAATGAGCAGTTCTTC. Translating it yields CASSPNRGDNNEQFF.

The chain joins TRBV27 to TRBJ2-1; TRBD1 matches at 8 bases. The CDR3 covers 17 residues. The germline CDR1 and CDR2 sequences are MNHEY and SMNVEV (reference sequence). After removal of 2 bases from V and 0 bases from J, the junction contained 6 bases not matched to a gene. The CDR3 DNA is TGTGCCAGCAGTTTACAGGGGGCGGCTCTCTCCTACAATGAGCAGTTCTTC. Its protein product is CASSLQGAALSYNEQFF.

The CDR3 loop is CATSRAQSYEQYF. The DNA for the CDR3 is TGTGCCACCAGCAGAGCACAGTCCTACGAGCAGTACTTC. This chain joins TRBV15 and TRBJ2-7; D not resolved. Germline CDR1 and CDR2: LNHNV and YYDKDF (reference sequence). CDR3 length: 13 amino acids. Deletions cut 1 base from V and 1 base from J, with 5 bases between.

This clone appeared once. The sample contains more than one DNA sequence encoding this CDR3. This chain connects TRBV27 to TRBJ2-3; D is unclear. The CDR3 loop spans 12 amino acids. Germline lookup yields CDR1 MNHEY and CDR2 SMNVEV (reference sequence). The V end was cut by 5 bases, the J end by 0 bases, with 3 bases between. This CDR3 reads CASSPSTDTQYF. CDR3 DNA: TGTGCCAGCAGTCCTAGCACAGATACGCAGTATTTT.

The CDR3 DNA sequence: TGCGCCAGCAGCCCGTCCCCTTCCTACGAGCAGTACTTC. It codes for CASSPSPSYEQYF. The gene calls are TRBV4-1 and TRBJ2-7; D unclear. This CDR3 has 13 amino acids. Trimming removed 4 bases from V and 1 base from J, with 8 bases in between. The germline V gene has CDR1 MGHRA and CDR2 YSYEKL.

The rearrangement uses TRBV27 and TRBJ1-2; no clear D. The CDR3 extends over 13 amino acids. Deletions cut 2 bases from V and 4 bases from J, with 8 bases between. In germline, CDR1 is MNHEY, CDR2 SMNVEV (reference sequence). CDR3 sequence (DNA): TGTGCCAGCAGTTTAGGGCAGACCTATGGCTACACCTTC. Amino acids: CASSLGQTYGYTF.

This clone appeared a few times. V and J are TRBV11-2 and TRBJ1-2; D gene ambiguous. The CDR3 spans 13 residues. CDR1 and CDR2 (germline): SGHAT, FQNNGV. Trimming left V 5 bases short and J 2 bases short, with 9 bases between. This CDR3 is CASSPDNNYGYTF. The CDR3 DNA sequence: TGTGCCAGCAGCCCTGACAACAACTATGGCTACACCTTC. Filled out from reference TRBV11-2 and TRBJ1-2, the complete variable domain reads EAGVAQSPRYKIIEKRQSVAFWCNPISGHATLYWYQQILGQGPKLLIQFQNNGVVDDSQLPKDRFSAERLKGVDSTLKIQPAKLEDSAVYLCASSPDNNYGYTFGSGTRLTVV.

In DNA form, the CDR3 reads TGTGCCACCAAAGGGGAGTTCGGCACAGATACGCAGTATTTT. This translates into CATKGEFGTDTQYF. The chain employs TRBV28 and TRBJ2-3; D tentatively fits TRBD1 or TRBD2 (5 bases each). The germline CDR1 and CDR2 sequences are MDHEN and SYDVKM. V gave up 10 bases and J gave up 1 base, with 15 bases separating them. This CDR3 is 14 amino acids long.

V and J are TRBV4-1 and TRBJ1-2; D is undetermined. Germline loops: CDR1 MGHRA, CDR2 YSYEKL. This CDR3 region has 15 residues. V was clipped by 0 bases and J by 5 bases, with 13 bases between them. CDR3 nucleotides: TGCGCCAGCAGCCAAGATCGGGCATCTCAGTATGGCTACACCTTC. It translates to CASSQDRASQYGYTF.

The chain joins TRBV18 to TRBJ1-1, with unresolved D. CDR3 length: 13 amino acids. V was trimmed by 6 bases and J by 7 bases, leaving 15 bases between them. The V gene's germline CDR1 is KGHSH and CDR2 LQKENI. CDR3 sequence (DNA): TGTGCCAGCTCGGCGGAAACATACAGTGAAGCTTTCTTT. This gives the protein CASSAETYSEAFF.

The V gene is TRBV7-9, the J gene TRBJ2-7; D is perhaps TRBD1 (6 bases). Germline V CDR1 and CDR2: SEHNR, FQNEAQ (reference sequence). Trimming removed 8 bases at V and 0 bases at J, with 11 bases between. CDR3 length: 13 amino acids. CDR3 coding DNA: TGTGCCAGCGAAGGGACACTCTCCTACGAGCAGTACTTC. Its protein product is CASEGTLSYEQYF. Based on the CDR3 plus reference TRBV7-9 and TRBJ2-7, the full variable domain is DTGVSQNPRHKITKRGQNVTFRCDPISEHNRLYWYRQTLGQGPEFLTYFQNEAQLEKSRLLSDRFSAERPKGSFSTLEIQRTEQGDSAMYLCASEGTLSYEQYFGPGTRLTVT.

In DNA form, the CDR3 reads TGTGCCAGCAGTCAGGCCCCCCAAGAGACCCAGTACTTC. Translated, it gives CASSQAPQETQYF. This chain links TRBV7-9 with TRBJ2-5, with D hard to call. From germline, CDR1 is SEHNR and CDR2 FQNEAQ (reference sequence). V gave up 6 bases and J gave up 1 base, with 9 bases separating them. The CDR3 length is 13 residues.

The chain recombines TRBV9 with TRBJ1-4; D is unresolved. Per the germline V gene, CDR1 is SGDLS and CDR2 is YYNGEE. The CDR3 sequence is 16 residues long. Trimming removed 4 bases from V and 2 bases from J, with 15 bases in between. In DNA form, the CDR3 reads TGTGCCAGCAGCCCACAAGCGAGACGGACTAATGAAAAACTGTTTTTT. Protein: CASSPQARRTNEKLFF.

CDR3 nucleotide sequence: TGTGCCAGCAGTGAAGCCCTACAGGTTTCCTACGAGCAGTACTTC. Translated: CASSEALQVSYEQYF. The rearrangement joins TRBV6-1 to TRBJ2-7; the D gene is possibly TRBD1 (5 bases). Per germline, CDR1 MNHNS and CDR2 SASEGT. V was cut by 0 bases and J by 1 base, with 10 bases left in between. CDR3 length: 15 amino acids.

The gene calls are TRBV15 and TRBJ2-1; D is undetermined. This CDR3 has 15 amino acids. The V end lost 3 bases, the J end lost 0 bases, and 9 bases lay between the germline ends. CDR1 and CDR2 (germline): LNHNV, YYDKDF (reference sequence). CDR3 sequence: CATSRAASSYNEQFF. The CDR3 region has the DNA TGTGCCACCAGCAGGGCAGCGTCCTCCTACAATGAGCAGTTCTTC.

This chain uses TRBV7-9 with TRBJ2-1, with D uncertain. Germline V gene sequence: CDR1 SEHNR, CDR2 FQNEAQ (reference sequence). V lost 5 bases, J lost 9 bases, and 14 bases lay in between. The CDR3 runs to 13 residues. This CDR3 reads CASSAQITPEQFF. The CDR3 nucleotides are TGTGCCAGCAGCGCTCAAATTACCCCTGAGCAGTTCTTC. Complete variable domain (other parts from reference TRBV7-9 and TRBJ2-1): DTGVSQNPRHKITKRGQNVTFRCDPISEHNRLYWYRQTLGQGPEFLTYFQNEAQLEKSRLLSDRFSAERPKGSFSTLEIQRTEQGDSAMYLCASSAQITPEQFFGPGTRLTVL.

This clone occurred once. The rearrangement links TRBV7-8 to TRBJ2-5; D is possibly TRBD2 (5 bases). Per germline, CDR1 SGHVS and CDR2 FQNEAQ. Between the trimmed V and J ends, which lost 1 base and 9 bases, there was a span of 9 bases. CDR3 length: 12 amino acids. The chain's CDR3 is CASSLVGVAQYF. As DNA, the CDR3 is TGTGCCAGCAGCTTAGTGGGAGTGGCCCAGTACTTC. The full variable domain, with the rest looked up from reference TRBV7-8 and TRBJ2-5, is GAGVSQSPRYKVAKRGQDVALRCDPISGHVSLFWYQQALGQGPEFLTYFQNEAQLDKSGLPSDRFFAERPEGSVSTLKIQRTQQEDSAVYLCASSLVGVAQYFGPGTRLLVL.

The genes are TRBV7-3 and TRBJ2-7; the match to TRBD2 covers 8 bases. Germline V gene sequence: CDR1 SGHTA, CDR2 FQGTGA. The CDR3 has 15 residues. V lost 2 bases to trimming and J lost 3 bases; unmatched junction nucleotides: 6. The CDR3 DNA sequence: TGTGCCAGCAGCTTATGGGGTAGCGGGGACTACGAGCAGTACTTC. This gives the protein CASSLWGSGDYEQYF.

The chain has TRBV18 and TRBJ1-1, with D unclear. This CDR3 comprises 12 residues. V gave up 4 bases and J gave up 5 bases, with 8 bases separating them. Per the germline V gene, CDR1 is KGHSH and CDR2 is LQKENI. The CDR3 coding sequence is TGTGCCAGCTCACGTAGTGAGACTGAAGCTTTCTTT. It is translated as CASSRSETEAFF.

This clone is categorized as medium-sized (0.01 to 0.1%). The germline gene is not matched at one end of the junction; a read error may be the cause. The V and J genes are TRBV19 and TRBJ2-7; D gene ambiguous. This CDR3 has 14 residues. Per the germline V gene, CDR1 is LNHDA and CDR2 is SQIVND (reference sequence). CDR3 in DNA: TGTGCCAGTAGTGTAGAAGGAAGGCCCTACGAGCAGTACTTC. Its translation: CASSVEGRPYEQYF.

This chain uses TRBV9 with TRBJ2-7; D unclear. V lost 4 bases, J lost 5 bases, and 19 bases lay in between. The CDR3 loop spans 15 amino acids. Germline assignment: CDR1 SGDLS and CDR2 YYNGEE. The DNA of the CDR3 is TGTGCCAGCAGCCTAAACGAGTTGTGGGCGCACGAGCAGTACTTC. It is translated as CASSLNELWAHEQYF. The variable domain in full, completed from reference TRBV9 and TRBJ2-7, reads DSGVTQTPKHLITATGQRVTLRCSPRSGDLSVYWYQQSLDQGLQFLIQYYNGEERAKGNILERFSAQQFPDLHSELNLSSLELGDSALYFCASSLNELWAHEQYFGPGTRLTVT.

The genes are TRBV7-3 and TRBJ2-1; D unclear. The germline V and J ends were trimmed by 4 bases and 9 bases, with 10 bases remaining between them. The CDR3 contains 12 residues. CDR1 is SGHTA and CDR2 is FQGTGA in the germline V gene. The DNA of the CDR3 is TGTGCCAGCAGCTCCCATACCGGTGAGCAGTTCTTC. It is translated as CASSSHTGEQFF.

The chain links TRBV5-6 to TRBJ1-1; perhaps TRBD1 as D (6 bases). V lost 0 bases, J lost 4 bases, and 19 bases lay in between. Germline V gene sequence: CDR1 SGHDT, CDR2 YYEEEE. The CDR3 covers 17 residues. CDR3 DNA sequence: TGTGCCAGCAGCTTGGCCATGAGACAGGATTCGCCCACTGAAGCTTTCTTT. Protein: CASSLAMRQDSPTEAFF.

The table lists this clone with a few counts. The chain is built from TRBV15 and TRBJ2-7; perhaps TRBD1 as D (5 bases). This CDR3 has 13 amino acids. V was shortened by 5 bases and J by 4 bases, with 12 bases between the two germline ends. Germline-derived CDR1 and CDR2 are LNHNV and YYDKDF (reference sequence). The CDR3 protein is CATSRFQGYEQYF. The CDR3 DNA reads TGTGCCACCAGCCGGTTCCAGGGTTACGAGCAGTACTTC.

This clone was counted a single time. The chain links TRBV15 to TRBJ1-4, with 9 bases that match TRBD1. The CDR3 loop spans 16 amino acids. Germline trimming cut 0 bases from V and 7 bases from J; bases unmatched to any gene: 6. CDR1 and CDR2 (germline): LNHNV, YYDKDF (reference sequence). The CDR3 is CATSRDVGTGREKLFF. In DNA form, the CDR3 reads TGTGCCACCAGCAGAGATGTGGGGACAGGGCGTGAAAAACTGTTTTTT.